This T cell receptor (beta chain) appears in the sequencing data of a study of T cell repertoires in cytomegalovirus infection. Points from the study as a whole: Cumulative frequency of public TCR beta families picked out carriers of CMV plus the relevant HLA.

V was pared by 0 bases and J by 9 bases, with 6 bases of the junction left unmatched. Germline V gene sequence: CDR1 SGHNT, CDR2 YYREEE (reference sequence). This CDR3 spans 14 amino acids. Comments on this clonotype: Its antigen is currently unknown.

TCRdb used MiXCR to reprocess the reads, holding one entry per CDR3 protein. This table holds about 110,000 distinct CDR3 sequences, roughly 41% found once. The source was CD8+ T cells from cultured PBMCs, collected from culture after CMV antigen stimulation. This chain links TRBV5-4 with TRBJ2-1; 7 bases line up with TRBD1. This TCR came from a human donor in good health (CMV status not recorded). Some clones in this sample may be carry-over from other donors' samples. The CDR3 here is CASSLAGTDFEQFF. In DNA form, the CDR3 reads TGTGCCAGCAGCTTGGCCGGGACAGATTTTGAGCAGTTCTTC.